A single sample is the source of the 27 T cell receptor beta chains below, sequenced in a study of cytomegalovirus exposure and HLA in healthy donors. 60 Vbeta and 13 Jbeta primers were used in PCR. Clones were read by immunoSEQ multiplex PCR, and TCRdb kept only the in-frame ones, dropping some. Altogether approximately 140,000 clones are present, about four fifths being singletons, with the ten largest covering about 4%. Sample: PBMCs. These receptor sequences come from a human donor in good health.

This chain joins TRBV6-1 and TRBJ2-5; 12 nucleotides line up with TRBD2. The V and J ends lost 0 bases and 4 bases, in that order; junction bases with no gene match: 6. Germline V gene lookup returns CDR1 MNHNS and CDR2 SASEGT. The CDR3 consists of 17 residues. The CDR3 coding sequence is TGTGCCAGCAGTGAAGCCCTTTTACTAGCGGGAGGAGAGACCCAGTACTTC. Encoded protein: CASSEALLLAGGETQYF.

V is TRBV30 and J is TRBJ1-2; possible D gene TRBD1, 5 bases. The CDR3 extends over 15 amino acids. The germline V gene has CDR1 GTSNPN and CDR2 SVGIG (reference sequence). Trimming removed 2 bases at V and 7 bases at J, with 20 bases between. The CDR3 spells CAWSISMAGGVGYTF. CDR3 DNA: TGTGCCTGGAGTATATCGATGGCCGGGGGGGTTGGCTACACCTTC. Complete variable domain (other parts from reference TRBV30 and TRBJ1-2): SQTIHQWPATLVQPVGSPLSLECTVEGTSNPNLYWYRQAAGRGLQLLFYSVGIGQISSEVPQNLSASRPQDRQFILSSKKLLLSDSGFYLCAWSISMAGGVGYTFGSGTRLTVV.

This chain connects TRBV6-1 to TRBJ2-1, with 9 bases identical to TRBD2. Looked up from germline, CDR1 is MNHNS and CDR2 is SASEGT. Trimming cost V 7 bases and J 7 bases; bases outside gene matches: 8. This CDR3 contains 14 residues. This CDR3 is CASTTLAGYNEQFF. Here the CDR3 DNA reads TGTGCCAGCACCACACTAGCGGGCTATAATGAGCAGTTCTTC.

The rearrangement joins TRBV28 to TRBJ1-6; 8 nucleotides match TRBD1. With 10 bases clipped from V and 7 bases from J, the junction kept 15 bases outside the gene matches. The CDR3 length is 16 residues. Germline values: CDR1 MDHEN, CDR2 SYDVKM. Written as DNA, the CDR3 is TGTGCCACCATCTCCCCTGGGGACAGGTGGAATTCACCCCTCCACTTT. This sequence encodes CATISPGDRWNSPLHF.

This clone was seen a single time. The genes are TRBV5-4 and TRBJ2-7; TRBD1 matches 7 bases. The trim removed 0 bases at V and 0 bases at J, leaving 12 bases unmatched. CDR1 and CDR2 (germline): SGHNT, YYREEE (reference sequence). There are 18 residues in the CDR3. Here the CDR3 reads CASSLAKGGRISSYEQYF. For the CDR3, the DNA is TGTGCCAGCAGCTTGGCCAAAGGGGGCCGAATCTCCTCCTACGAGCAGTACTTC.

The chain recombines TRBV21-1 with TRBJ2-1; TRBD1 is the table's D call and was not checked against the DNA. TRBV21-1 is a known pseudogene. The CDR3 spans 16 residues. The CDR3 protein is CASSKRPGTGNNEQFF. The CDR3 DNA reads TGTGCCAGCAGCAAACGTCCCGGGACAGGGAACAATGAGCAGTTCTTC.

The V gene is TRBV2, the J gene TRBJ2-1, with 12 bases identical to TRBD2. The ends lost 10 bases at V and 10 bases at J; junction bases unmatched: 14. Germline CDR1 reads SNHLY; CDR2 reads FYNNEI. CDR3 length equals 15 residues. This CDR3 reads CATSASGGAMREQFF. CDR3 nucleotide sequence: TGTGCCACCTCAGCTAGCGGGGGGGCGATGAGGGAGCAGTTCTTC.

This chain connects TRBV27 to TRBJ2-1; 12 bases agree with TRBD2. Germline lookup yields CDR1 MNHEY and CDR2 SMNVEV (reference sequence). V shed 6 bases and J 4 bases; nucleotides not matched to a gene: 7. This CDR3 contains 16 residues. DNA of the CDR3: TGTGCCAGCAGAGATCTACTAGCGGGAGGTTACAATGAGCAGTTCTTC. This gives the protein CASRDLLAGGYNEQFF.

In DNA form, the CDR3 reads TGTGCCAGCAAAGGGGCAGGGAATAACTATGGCTACACCTTC. It codes for CASKGAGNNYGYTF. V and J are TRBV6-5 and TRBJ1-2, with TRBD1 as a possible D gene (5 bases). The CDR3 consists of 14 residues. CDR1 and CDR2 from the germline V gene are MNHEY and SVGAGI. Trimming pared 7 bases from V and 1 base from J, leaving 13 bases between.

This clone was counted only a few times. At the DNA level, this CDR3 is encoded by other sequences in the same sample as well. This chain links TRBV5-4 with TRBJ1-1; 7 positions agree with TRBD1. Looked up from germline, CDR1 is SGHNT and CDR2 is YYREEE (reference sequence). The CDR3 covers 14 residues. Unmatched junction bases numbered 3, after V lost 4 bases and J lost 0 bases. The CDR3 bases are TGTGCCAGCAGCCTGGGACAGATGAACACTGAAGCTTTCTTT. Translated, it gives CASSLGQMNTEAFF.

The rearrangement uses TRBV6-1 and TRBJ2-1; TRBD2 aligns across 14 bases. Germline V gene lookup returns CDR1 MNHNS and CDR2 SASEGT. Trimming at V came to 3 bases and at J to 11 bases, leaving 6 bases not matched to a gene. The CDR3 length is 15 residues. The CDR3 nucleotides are TGTGCCAGCAGTGACCCGGGACTAGCGGGAGAGAAGCAGTTCTTC. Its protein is CASSDPGLAGEKQFF.

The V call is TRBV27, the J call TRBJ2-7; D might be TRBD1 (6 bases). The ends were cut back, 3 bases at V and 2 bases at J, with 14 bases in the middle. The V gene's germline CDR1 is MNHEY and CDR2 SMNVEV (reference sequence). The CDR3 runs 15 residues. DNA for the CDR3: TGTGCCAGCAGTTTTTTTCGGGACAATACCTACGAGCAGTACTTC. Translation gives CASSFFRDNTYEQYF.

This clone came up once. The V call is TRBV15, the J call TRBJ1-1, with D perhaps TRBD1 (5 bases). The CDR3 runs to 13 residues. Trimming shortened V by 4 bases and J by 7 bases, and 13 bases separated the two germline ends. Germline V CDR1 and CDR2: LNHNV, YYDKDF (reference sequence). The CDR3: CATSTARVSEAFF. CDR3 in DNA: TGTGCCACCAGCACGGCCAGGGTGAGTGAAGCTTTCTTT.

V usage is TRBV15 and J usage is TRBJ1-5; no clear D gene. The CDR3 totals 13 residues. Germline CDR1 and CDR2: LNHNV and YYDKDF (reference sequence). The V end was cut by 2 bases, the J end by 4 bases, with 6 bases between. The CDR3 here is CATSRQINQPQHF. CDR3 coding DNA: TGTGCCACCAGCAGACAGATTAATCAGCCCCAGCATTTT.

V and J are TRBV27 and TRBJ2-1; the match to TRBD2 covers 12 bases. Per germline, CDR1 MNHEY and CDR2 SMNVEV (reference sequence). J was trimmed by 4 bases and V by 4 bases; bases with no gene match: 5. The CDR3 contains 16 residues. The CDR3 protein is CASSWAGTSGYNEQFF. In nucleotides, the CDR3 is TGTGCCAGCAGTTGGGCCGGGACTAGCGGGTACAATGAGCAGTTCTTC.

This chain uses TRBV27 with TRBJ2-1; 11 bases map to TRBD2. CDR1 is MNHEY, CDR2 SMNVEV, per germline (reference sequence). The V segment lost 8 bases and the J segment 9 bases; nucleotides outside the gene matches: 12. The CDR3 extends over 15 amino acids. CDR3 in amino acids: CASSISGRAFGEQFF. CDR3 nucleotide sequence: TGTGCCAGCTCGATTAGCGGGAGGGCCTTCGGTGAGCAGTTCTTC.

In DNA form, the CDR3 reads TGTGCCAGTACCCTCTTCACTGAAGCTTTCTTT. As protein: CASTLFTEAFF. The chain links TRBV19 to TRBJ1-1; D gene uncertain. The CDR3 has 11 residues. The germline V gene encodes CDR1 LNHDA and CDR2 SQIVND (reference sequence). V was clipped by 7 bases and J by 4 bases, with 7 bases between them.

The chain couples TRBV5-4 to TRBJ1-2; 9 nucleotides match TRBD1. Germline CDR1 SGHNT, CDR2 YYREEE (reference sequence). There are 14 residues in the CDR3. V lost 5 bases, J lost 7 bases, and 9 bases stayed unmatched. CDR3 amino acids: CASSFHTGGLGYTF. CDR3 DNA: TGTGCCAGCAGTTTTCATACAGGGGGCCTTGGCTACACCTTC.

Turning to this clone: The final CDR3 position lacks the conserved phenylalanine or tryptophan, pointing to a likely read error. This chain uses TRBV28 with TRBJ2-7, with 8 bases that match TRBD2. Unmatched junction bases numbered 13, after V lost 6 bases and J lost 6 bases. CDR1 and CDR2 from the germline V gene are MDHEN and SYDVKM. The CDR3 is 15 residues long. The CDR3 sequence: CASSSAMGLVAEQYL. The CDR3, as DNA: TGTGCCAGCAGCTCCGCCATGGGACTAGTAGCCGAGCAGTACCTC.

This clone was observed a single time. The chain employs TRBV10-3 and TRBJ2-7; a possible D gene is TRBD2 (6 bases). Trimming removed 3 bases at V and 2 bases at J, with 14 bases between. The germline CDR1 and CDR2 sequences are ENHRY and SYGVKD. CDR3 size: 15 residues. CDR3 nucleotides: TGTGCCATCAGTGACCCCGGGGAGGTTACCTACGAGCAGTACTTC. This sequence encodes CAISDPGEVTYEQYF.

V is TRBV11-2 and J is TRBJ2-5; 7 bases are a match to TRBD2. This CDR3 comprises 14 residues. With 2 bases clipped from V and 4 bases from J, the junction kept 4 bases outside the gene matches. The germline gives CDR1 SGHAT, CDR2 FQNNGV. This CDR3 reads CASSLQGGRETQYF. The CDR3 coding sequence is TGTGCCAGCAGCTTACAGGGAGGGCGAGAGACCCAGTACTTC.

CDR3 region: CASRQDRSYSPLHF. The DNA for the CDR3 is TGTGCCAGCAGGCAAGACAGATCATACTCACCCCTCCACTTT. The chain uses TRBV6-5 and TRBJ1-6, with TRBD1 as a possible D gene (5 bases). CDR3 size: 14 residues. In germline, CDR1 is MNHEY, CDR2 SVGAGI. V was shortened by 6 bases and J by 10 bases, with 16 bases between the two germline ends.

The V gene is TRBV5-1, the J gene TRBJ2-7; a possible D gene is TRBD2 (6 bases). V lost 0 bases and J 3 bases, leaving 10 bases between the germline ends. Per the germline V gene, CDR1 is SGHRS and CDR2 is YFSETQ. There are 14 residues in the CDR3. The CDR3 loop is CASSLGGDGYEQYF. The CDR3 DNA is TGCGCCAGCAGCTTGGGCGGGGACGGCTACGAGCAGTACTTC.

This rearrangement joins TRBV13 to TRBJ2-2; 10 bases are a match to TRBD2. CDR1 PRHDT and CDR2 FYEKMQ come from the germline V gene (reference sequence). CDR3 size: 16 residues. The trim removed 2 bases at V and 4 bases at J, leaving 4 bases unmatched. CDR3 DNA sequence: TGTGCCAGCAGCTTATCTAGCGGGAGCGGCACCGGGGAGCTGTTTTTT. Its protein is CASSLSSGSGTGELFF. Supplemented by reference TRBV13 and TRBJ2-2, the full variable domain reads AAGVIQSPRHLIKEKRETATLKCYPIPRHDTVYWYQQGPGQDPQFLISFYEKMQSDKGSIPDRFSAQQFSDYHSELNMSSLELGDSALYFCASSLSSGSGTGELFFGEGSRLTVL.

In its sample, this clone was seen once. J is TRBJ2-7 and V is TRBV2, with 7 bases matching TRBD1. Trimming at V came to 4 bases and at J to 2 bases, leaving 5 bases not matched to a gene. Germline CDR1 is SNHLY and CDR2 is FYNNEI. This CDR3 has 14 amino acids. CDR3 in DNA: TGTGCCAGCAGTGCCCGGGACAGTCCCTACGAGCAGTACTTC. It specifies CASSARDSPYEQYF.

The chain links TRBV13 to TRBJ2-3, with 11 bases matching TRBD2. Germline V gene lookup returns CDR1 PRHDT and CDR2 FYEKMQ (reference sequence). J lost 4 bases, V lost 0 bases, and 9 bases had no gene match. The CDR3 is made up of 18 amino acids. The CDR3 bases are TGTGCCAGCAGCTTAGGGCTGTTAGCGGGGGGGGGCCCAGATACGCAGTATTTT. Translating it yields CASSLGLLAGGGPDTQYF.

Written as DNA, the CDR3 is TGTGCCAGCAGCGTAGATTCACTAGCGGGTGGGGACGGGCAGTACTTC. It specifies CASSVDSLAGGDGQYF. V gene TRBV9 combines with J gene TRBJ2-7, with 9 positions matching TRBD2. Germline loops: CDR1 SGDLS, CDR2 YYNGEE. The CDR3 is 16 residues long. The J segment lost 9 bases and the V segment lost 0 bases, leaving 13 bases of the junction unmatched.